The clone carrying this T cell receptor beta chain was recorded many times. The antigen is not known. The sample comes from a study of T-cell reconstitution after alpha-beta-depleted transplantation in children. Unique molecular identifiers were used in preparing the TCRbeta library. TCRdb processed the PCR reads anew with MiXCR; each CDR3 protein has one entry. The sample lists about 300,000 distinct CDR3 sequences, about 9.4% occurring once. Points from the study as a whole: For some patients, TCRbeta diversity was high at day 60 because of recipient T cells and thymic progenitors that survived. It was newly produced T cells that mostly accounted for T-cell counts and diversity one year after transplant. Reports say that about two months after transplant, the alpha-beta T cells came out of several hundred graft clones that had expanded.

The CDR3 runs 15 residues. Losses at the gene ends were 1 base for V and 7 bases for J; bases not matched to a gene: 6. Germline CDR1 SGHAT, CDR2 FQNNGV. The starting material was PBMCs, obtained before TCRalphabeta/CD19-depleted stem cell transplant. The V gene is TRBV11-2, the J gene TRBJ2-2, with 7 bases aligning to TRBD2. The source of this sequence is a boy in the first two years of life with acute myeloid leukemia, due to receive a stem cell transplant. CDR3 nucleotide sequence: TGTGCCAGCAGCTTAGGTCCGGCGGGGGTCGGGGAGCTGTTTTTT. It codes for CASSLGPAGVGELFF.